The 25 T cell receptor beta chains in this list originate from one sample, sequenced in a study of blood T cell repertoires in COVID-19. Sequencing was performed with immunoSEQ multiplex PCR; in TCRdb, only in-frame clones are kept and a portion is missing. The sample lists 140,000 to 150,000 clones, about 90% occurring once. Sequenced: peripheral blood. Receptors originate from a man at least 80 years old with acute or convalescent COVID-19.

This clone has just one count. V gene TRBV5-8 combines with J gene TRBJ2-3; 13 bases align to TRBD2. The CDR3 has 16 amino acids. The germline CDR1 and CDR2 sequences are SGHTS and YDEGEE. V lost 3 bases and J lost 6; bases outside the gene matches: 7. DNA for the CDR3: TGTGCCAGCAGCTCGACTAGCGGGGGGTTCAGGGATACGCAGTATTTT. The encoded protein is CASSSTSGGFRDTQYF.

The chain uses TRBV10-3 and TRBJ2-7; TRBD1 is a possible D gene (5 bases). The V gene lost 6 bases and the J gene lost 0 bases, with 15 bases spanning the gap. Germline values: CDR1 ENHRY, CDR2 SYGVKD. This CDR3 comprises 15 residues. This CDR3 is CAISRQFPSSYEQYF. The CDR3 region has the DNA TGTGCCATCAGCCGACAGTTTCCCAGCTCCTACGAGCAGTACTTC.

This clone was observed a single time. This rearrangement joins TRBV19 to TRBJ2-5, with TRBD2 identical over 12 bases. The CDR3 contains 18 residues. The ends lost 3 bases at V and 2 bases at J; junction bases unmatched: 10. Germline CDR1 and CDR2: LNHDA and SQIVND (reference sequence). For the CDR3, the DNA is TGTGCCAGTAGTATTTCGGGCTCGACTAGCGGGGGACAAGAGACCCAGTACTTC. As protein: CASSISGSTSGGQETQYF.

This rearrangement joins TRBV7-8 to TRBJ2-7, with D maybe TRBD1 (6 bases). Germline V gives CDR1 SGHVS, CDR2 FQNEAQ. The CDR3 is 14 residues long. The V and J ends lost 3 bases and 4 bases respectively, with 13 bases between them. The CDR3 DNA sequence: TGTGCCAGCAGCTTTGGCCAGGGGTCGTACGAGCAGTACTTC. Its translation is CASSFGQGSYEQYF.

V usage is TRBV9 and J usage is TRBJ2-1; the match to TRBD2 covers 7 bases. The CDR3 has 17 residues. Germline V gene data show CDR1 as SGDLS and CDR2 as YYNGEE. V lost 3 bases, J lost 0 bases, and 9 bases stayed unmatched. The CDR3 reads CASSGRGREVSYNEQFF. The CDR3 nucleotides are TGTGCCAGCAGCGGTAGGGGTCGGGAGGTCTCCTACAATGAGCAGTTCTTC.

This chain connects TRBV5-1 to TRBJ1-4; D ambiguous. Per germline, CDR1 SGHRS and CDR2 YFSETQ. Trimming took off 0 bases at V and 0 bases at J, with 9 bases between the two ends. The CDR3 has 16 amino acids. The DNA for the CDR3 is TGCGCCAGCAGCTTGGCTGGCGGTACAACTAATGAAAAACTGTTTTTT. The encoded protein is CASSLAGGTTNEKLFF.

The J gene is TRBJ1-4, the V gene TRBV19; tentatively, D is TRBD1 (5 bases). Germline CDR1 and CDR2: LNHDA and SQIVND (reference sequence). The CDR3 loop spans 14 amino acids. V lost 7 bases and J 8 bases, leaving 17 bases between the germline ends. CDR3 bases: TGTGCCAGTAACCAAGGGGTATTTCAGGAAAAACTGTTTTTT. The encoded protein is CASNQGVFQEKLFF.

CDR3 sequence: CASSGTGGPNNEQFF. As DNA, the CDR3 is TGTGCCAGCAGCGGGACAGGGGGACCAAACAATGAGCAGTTCTTC. J is TRBJ2-1 and V is TRBV9; 10 bases fit TRBD1. CDR1 and CDR2 from the germline V gene are SGDLS and YYNGEE. V trimming: 3 bases; J trimming: 5 bases; junction bases outside the gene matches: 5. There are 15 residues in the CDR3.

CDR3 protein: CASSESAWTEAFF. CDR3 in DNA: TGCGCCAGCAGTGAGTCGGCCTGGACTGAAGCTTTCTTT. The chain is built from TRBV10-2 and TRBJ1-1; D unresolved. Germline assignment: CDR1 WSHSY and CDR2 SAAADI. The CDR3 is 13 residues long. Trimming cost V 0 bases and J 5 bases, with 7 bases left between them.

The chain combines TRBV5-1 with TRBJ1-4, with TRBD1 matching over 7 bases. After removal of 0 bases from V and 8 bases from J, the junction contained 10 bases not matched to a gene. The CDR3 extends over 16 amino acids. CDR1 is SGHRS and CDR2 is YFSETQ in the germline V gene. The CDR3 region is CASSLEGQSLGEKLFF. CDR3 in DNA: TGCGCCAGCAGCTTGGAGGGACAGAGCCTCGGGGAAAAACTGTTTTTT.

This clone has a count of ten or more. CDR3 coding DNA: TGTGCCAGCAGAGAGACAGGGATCAACACCGGGGAGCTGTTTTTT. Translation: CASRETGINTGELFF. The genes are TRBV2 and TRBJ2-2; 7 nucleotides align to TRBD1. Looked up from germline, CDR1 is SNHLY and CDR2 is FYNNEI. Unmatched junction bases numbered 6, after V lost 6 bases and J lost 2 bases. The CDR3 length is 15 residues.

The rearrangement links TRBV6-1 to TRBJ1-3, with D uncertain. Trimming left V 2 bases short and J 1 base short, with 3 bases between. The CDR3 length is 13 residues. Per the germline V gene, CDR1 is MNHNS and CDR2 is SASEGT. The CDR3 coding sequence is TGTGCCAGCAGTGAATATTCTGGAAACACCATATATTTT. Its translation is CASSEYSGNTIYF.

The J gene is TRBJ2-4, the V gene TRBV5-1; D is perhaps TRBD1 (6 bases). In germline, CDR1 is SGHRS, CDR2 YFSETQ. This CDR3 spans 17 amino acids. The V and J ends lost 0 bases and 9 bases respectively, with 22 bases between them. In nucleotides, the CDR3 is TGCGCCAGCAGCTTGGGTGCAGGGGCGCGTTTACAAGGCATTCAGTACTTC. Amino acids: CASSLGAGARLQGIQYF.

The V call is TRBV20-1, the J call TRBJ2-7, with 12 bases identical to TRBD2. The V gene end was trimmed by 3 bases and the J gene end by 1 base; junction bases not matched to a gene: 7. Germline V gives CDR1 DFQATT, CDR2 SNEGSKA (reference sequence). The CDR3 is made up of 16 amino acids. In DNA form, the CDR3 reads TGCAGTGCTAGTAGGACTAGCGGGAAAAAATCCTACGAGCAGTACTTC. Translation: CSASRTSGKKSYEQYF.

This chain uses TRBV7-9 with TRBJ2-6, with 12 bases matching TRBD1. The CDR3 is 19 residues long. Per germline, CDR1 SEHNR and CDR2 FQNEAQ (reference sequence). With V trimmed by 1 base and J by 4 bases, 8 bases remained unmatched. The CDR3 DNA sequence: TGTGCCAGCAGCTTAGTATGGGGACAGGGGGCGCGCGGGGCCAACGTCCTGACTTTC. Residues: CASSLVWGQGARGANVLTF.

This sequence joins TRBV5-4 and TRBJ2-5; no firm D call. Trimming took 0 bases from V and 2 from J, leaving 11 bases between them. CDR1 is SGHNT, CDR2 YYREEE, per germline (reference sequence). The CDR3 is 15 amino acids. CDR3 sequence: CASSLGLGSQETQYF. CDR3 DNA sequence: TGTGCCAGCAGCTTGGGGTTGGGCAGTCAAGAGACCCAGTACTTC.

The sample holds many counts of this clone. The chain employs TRBV11-2 and TRBJ2-7; 9 nucleotides line up with TRBD2. The junction had 15 bases not matched to a gene; V was cut back by 5 bases and J by 7 bases. Germline lookup yields CDR1 SGHAT and CDR2 FQNNGV. The CDR3 sequence is 16 residues long. The CDR3 sequence: CASSLTLAGLNEEQYF. In DNA form, the CDR3 reads TGTGCCAGCAGCCTAACCCTAGCGGGATTAAATGAAGAGCAGTACTTC.

This clone was detected a few times. The rearrangement links TRBV2 to TRBJ1-1; tentatively, D is TRBD1 (5 bases). This CDR3 has 13 amino acids. Germline values: CDR1 SNHLY, CDR2 FYNNEI. Trimming pared 1 base from V and 5 bases from J, leaving 8 bases between. CDR3 in DNA: TGTGCCAGCAGTGAAGTAGGGGTTACTGAAGCTTTCTTT. Translating gives CASSEVGVTEAFF.

This chain uses TRBV30 with TRBJ1-5, with D possibly matching TRBD1 (5 bases). With 5 bases removed from V and 2 bases from J, the gap between germline ends came to 19 bases. CDR1 GTSNPN and CDR2 SVGIG come from the germline V gene (reference sequence). This CDR3 region has 16 residues. This CDR3 is CAWAPPGGVGNQPQHF. The CDR3 DNA reads TGTGCCTGGGCTCCCCCTGGGGGGGTGGGCAATCAGCCCCAGCATTTT.

The chain joins TRBV27 to TRBJ1-3, with D unclear. The V gene's germline CDR1 is MNHEY and CDR2 SMNVEV (reference sequence). CDR3 size: 15 residues. Trimming cost V 2 bases and J 0 bases, with 8 bases left between them. CDR3 DNA: TGTGCCAGCAGTTTACTTGGCAGCTCTGGAAACACCATATATTTT. It codes for CASSLLGSSGNTIYF.

This clone was detected a few times. This chain joins TRBV5-1 and TRBJ1-4, with 8 bases matching TRBD1. Germline CDR1 reads SGHRS; CDR2 reads YFSETQ. The CDR3 has 17 amino acids. The J segment lost 8 bases and the V segment lost 0 bases, leaving 12 bases of the junction unmatched. The CDR3 loop is CASSLGDRQISVEKLFF. DNA of the CDR3: TGCGCCAGCAGCTTGGGGGACAGGCAAATCAGCGTGGAAAAACTGTTTTTT.

This clone was seen a few times. This chain joins TRBV15 and TRBJ1-2, with 10 bases aligning to TRBD1. The trim removed 4 bases at V and 3 bases at J, leaving 2 bases unmatched. The CDR3 is made up of 14 amino acids. Germline CDR1 is LNHNV and CDR2 is YYDKDF (reference sequence). CDR3 sequence reads: CATSTGTGDYGYTF. In nucleotides, the CDR3 is TGTGCCACCAGCACCGGGACAGGGGACTATGGCTACACCTTC.

This chain joins TRBV30 and TRBJ1-5, with a possible D match to TRBD1 (5 bases). The V end was cut by 1 base, the J end by 2 bases, with 9 bases between. Germline CDR1 reads GTSNPN; CDR2 reads SVGIG (reference sequence). The CDR3 totals 14 residues. CDR3 DNA sequence: TGTGCCTGGAGTGGTGGGGGGGGCAATCAGCCCCAGCATTTT. Its protein is CAWSGGGGNQPQHF.

This clone was seen only a few times. This chain connects TRBV21-1 to TRBJ2-7; TRBD2 is the table's D call and was not checked against the DNA. TRBV21-1 counts as a pseudogene. This CDR3 spans 15 amino acids. In DNA, the CDR3 is TGTGCCAGCAGCACTCCGGGACTAGCGGGCTACGAGCAGTACTTC. This encodes CASSTPGLAGYEQYF.

CDR3 nucleotides: TGCGCCAGCAGCGTGACAGGGGAGGCCTATGGCTACACCTTC. This sequence encodes CASSVTGEAYGYTF. The J gene is TRBJ1-2, the V gene TRBV5-1; the match to TRBD1 covers 8 bases. This CDR3 is built from 14 residues. The trim removed 4 bases at V and 4 bases at J, leaving 6 bases unmatched. Germline assignment: CDR1 SGHRS and CDR2 YFSETQ.